These 17 T cell receptor beta chains were all obtained from the same sample, sequenced in a study of cytomegalovirus exposure and HLA in healthy donors. The PCR was carried out with 60 Vbeta primers and 13 Jbeta primers. The method was immunoSEQ multiplex PCR; TCRdb's version includes in-frame clones alone and lacks a portion of them. The sample gives around 120,000 clones, over 60% of which show up once; around 3.7% is in the top ten. Sequencing was done on a sample of PBMCs. Receptor source: a man aged 25 to 40 in good health and CMV-seronegative.

This rearrangement joins TRBV5-4 to TRBJ2-3; weak D call: TRBD2 (6 bases). CDR3 length: 15 amino acids. Germline CDR1 SGHNT, CDR2 YYREEE (reference sequence). Trimming cost V 5 bases and J 0 bases, with 13 bases left between them. As DNA, the CDR3 is TGTGCCAGCAGTACCGGACTATCTAGCACAGATACGCAGTATTTT. Translated, it gives CASSTGLSSTDTQYF.

The V gene is TRBV4-2, the J gene TRBJ1-2, with 11 bases aligning to TRBD1. V was clipped by 1 base and J by 10 bases; unmatched bases: 2. The germline CDR1 and CDR2 sequences are LGHNA and YNFKEQ. This CDR3 is built from 13 residues. The CDR3 is CASSQGTGGVYTF. The CDR3 nucleotides are TGTGCCAGCAGCCAAGGGACAGGGGGCGTCTACACCTTC.

There are a few counts of this clone. V gene TRBV9 combines with J gene TRBJ1-4; weak D call: TRBD1 (5 bases). The CDR3 covers 14 residues. V lost 4 bases and J lost 3, with 10 bases in between. Germline CDR1 and CDR2: SGDLS and YYNGEE. The CDR3 DNA follows: TGTGCCAGCAGCCTGTCGGGGGCTAATGAAAAACTGTTTTTT. It codes for CASSLSGANEKLFF.

The V gene is TRBV5-1, the J gene TRBJ1-3; D may be TRBD1 (5 bases). The CDR3 extends over 17 amino acids. CDR1 is SGHRS, CDR2 YFSETQ, per germline. The V gene lost 2 bases and the J gene lost 1 base, with 16 bases spanning the gap. CDR3 in amino acids: CASSLSGGTLSGNTIYF. In DNA form, the CDR3 reads TGCGCCAGCAGCTTAAGCGGGGGGACTCTGTCTGGAAACACCATATATTTT.

The chain has TRBV5-6 and TRBJ1-1; a possible D gene is TRBD1 (6 bases). Per the germline V gene, CDR1 is SGHDT and CDR2 is YYEEEE. V lost 5 bases, J lost 0 bases, and 11 bases lay in between. The length of the CDR3 is 14 residues. The CDR3 region has the DNA TGTGCCAGCAGTTCGACAGGAGTGAACACTGAAGCTTTCTTT. Translated, it gives CASSSTGVNTEAFF.

The CDR3 DNA is TGTGCCAGCTCACAGAACAGGGATTCATTTTCGGGAACTAATGAAAAACTGTTTTTT. The encoded protein is CASSQNRDSFSGTNEKLFF. V gene TRBV18 combines with J gene TRBJ1-4; D possibly corresponds to TRBD1 (6 bases). This CDR3 spans 19 amino acids. Germline CDR1 reads KGHSH; CDR2 reads LQKENI. V was shortened by 4 bases and J by 1 base, with 22 bases between the two germline ends.

The chain employs TRBV30 and TRBJ2-7, with D perhaps TRBD1 (6 bases). Germline CDR1 is GTSNPN and CDR2 is SVGIG (reference sequence). The CDR3 length is 11 residues. V shed 0 bases and J shed 7 bases, with 7 bases lying between them. CDR3 coding DNA: TGTGCCTGGAGTGTAGGGGGAGAGCAGTACTTC. This translates into CAWSVGGEQYF.

The chain combines TRBV11-3 with TRBJ2-1; 10 bases agree with TRBD2. Germline V lookup: CDR1 SGHNT, CDR2 YENEEA. The CDR3 is 15 amino acids. Germline trimming cut 4 bases from V and 8 bases from J; bases unmatched to any gene: 8. The CDR3 bases are TGTGCCAGCAGCTCTTCTAGCGGGAGTTCTCATGAGCAGTTCTTC. Protein product: CASSSSSGSSHEQFF. Filled out from reference TRBV11-3 and TRBJ2-1, the complete variable domain reads EAGVVQSPRYKIIEKKQPVAFWCNPISGHNTLYWYLQNLGQGPELLIRYENEEAVDDSQLPKDRFSAERLKGVDSTLKIQPAELGDSAVYLCASSSSSGSSHEQFFGPGTRLTVL.

J is TRBJ2-1 and V is TRBV6-6; maybe TRBD2 (5 bases). V was pared by 9 bases and J by 4 bases, with 13 bases between. Germline V gives CDR1 MNHNY, CDR2 SVGAGI (reference sequence). The CDR3 has 13 residues. CDR3 DNA sequence: TGTGCCAGGGCCGAGGGCCGATACAATGAGCAGTTCTTC. It yields the protein CARAEGRYNEQFF.

The rearrangement links TRBV5-1 to TRBJ2-2; TRBD2 matches at 12 bases. This CDR3 has 19 residues. V trimming: 0 bases; J trimming: 4 bases; junction bases outside the gene matches: 10. Per germline, CDR1 SGHRS and CDR2 YFSETQ. The CDR3 reads CASSLVLASGGVGTGELFF. The CDR3 region has the DNA TGCGCCAGCAGCTTGGTGTTGGCTAGCGGGGGGGTCGGCACCGGGGAGCTGTTTTTT.

This clone was recorded once. The V call is TRBV25-1, the J call TRBJ2-7; 12 nucleotides align to TRBD2. V dropped 6 bases and J dropped 6; count of bases not matched to a gene: 6. Germline V gene sequence: CDR1 MGHDK, CDR2 SYGVNS. The CDR3 runs to 14 residues. The chain's CDR3 is CASSLGLAGSEQYF. The DNA of the CDR3 is TGTGCCAGCAGCCTTGGACTAGCGGGAAGCGAGCAGTACTTC.

CDR3 amino acids: CASSLGTGDPYEQYF. The CDR3 DNA is TGTGCCAGCAGTTTGGGGACAGGGGATCCCTACGAGCAGTACTTC. This chain connects TRBV27 to TRBJ2-7, with 10 bases matching TRBD1. CDR1 MNHEY and CDR2 SMNVEV come from the germline V gene (reference sequence). The ends lost 3 bases at V and 2 bases at J; junction bases unmatched: 4. The CDR3 has 15 amino acids.

V usage is TRBV7-2 and J usage is TRBJ2-7, with 7 nucleotides matching TRBD2. The CDR3 is made up of 16 amino acids. V dropped 2 bases and J dropped 5; count of bases not matched to a gene: 12. Germline V gene data show CDR1 as SGHTA and CDR2 as FQGNSA. The CDR3 region is CASSLFPGTIPHEQYF. The CDR3 region has the DNA TGTGCCAGCAGCTTATTCCCAGGGACTATCCCCCACGAGCAGTACTTC.

J is TRBJ1-2 and V is TRBV5-1; the D gene is possibly TRBD1 (6 bases). The CDR3 is made up of 14 amino acids. CDR1 and CDR2 (germline): SGHRS, YFSETQ. V shed 0 bases and J shed 9 bases, with 15 bases lying between them. In DNA, the CDR3 is TGCGCCAGCAGCTTGGCCGGGGGGCCCCAAAGCTACACCTTC. Its protein is CASSLAGGPQSYTF.

This clone has just a few counts. The chain recombines TRBV5-6 with TRBJ2-4; the match to TRBD2 covers 8 bases. This CDR3 has 15 residues. V trimming: 1 base; J trimming: 6 bases; junction bases outside the gene matches: 6. Germline loops: CDR1 SGHDT, CDR2 YYEEEE. The CDR3 region is CASSLRQLAVNIQYF. The DNA of the CDR3 is TGTGCCAGCAGCTTGAGACAACTAGCGGTAAACATTCAGTACTTC. Using reference TRBV5-6 and TRBJ2-4 for the parts outside the CDR3, the full variable domain is DAGVTQSPTHLIKTRGQQVTLRCSPKSGHDTVSWYQQALGQGPQFIFQYYEEEERQRGNFPDRFSGHQFPNYSSELNVNALLLGDSALYLCASSLRQLAVNIQYFGAGTRLSVL.

CDR3 sequence: CASSGTRGNSPLHF. The CDR3, as DNA: TGTGCCAGCAGTGGGACCAGGGGGAATTCACCCCTCCACTTT. The chain combines TRBV2 with TRBJ1-6; TRBD1 aligns across 7 bases. Germline CDR1 reads SNHLY; CDR2 reads FYNNEI. This CDR3 spans 14 amino acids. V shed 4 bases, J shed 7 bases, and the junction held 4 bases outside the gene matches.

This chain connects TRBV5-5 to TRBJ1-1; no definite D call. V lost 0 bases and J 4 bases, leaving 10 bases between the germline ends. The CDR3 length is 14 residues. From germline, CDR1 is SGHKS and CDR2 YYEKEE (reference sequence). In DNA form, the CDR3 reads TGTGCCAGCAGCTTGGTCCCCCTCGGCACTGAAGCTTTCTTT. As protein: CASSLVPLGTEAFF.